Here is one TCR beta chain with its context. Antigen specificity is unknown. These data originate in a study of shared clonotypes between healthy human individuals. Study results and limitations: Incomplete sequencing of sorted subsets was indicated by rarefaction despite large depth.

Generated by immunoSEQ multiplex PCR, the TCRdb table keeps only in-frame clones and is missing some. This sample carries approximately 1.1 million clones, approximately 78% of them seen once, and the ten largest clones take under 0.6%. Germline V lookup: CDR1 MDHEN, CDR2 SYDVKM. The CDR3 sequence is 17 residues long. V lost 5 bases to trimming and J lost 0 bases, with 14 bases between them. The clonotype was recovered from a man in his late teens or twenties in good health. Some clones in this sample may be carry-over from other donors' samples. What was sequenced was memory CD4+ T cells from PBMCs. Subset: CD45RA-negative fraction. The chain has TRBV28 and TRBJ2-6; D is uncertain. The CDR3 nucleotides are TGTGCCAGCAGTCGAGGAGCGACACCCTCTGGGGCCAACGTCCTGACTTTC. It is translated as CASSRGATPSGANVLTF.